The 11 T cell receptor beta chains in this list originate from one sample, sequenced in a study of T-cell memory formation after mild COVID-19. TCRdb passed the 5' RACE reads through MiXCR, listing each CDR3 protein once. The table includes hundreds of thousands of distinct CDR3 sequences, approximately 20% detected once. The sequenced material came from PBMCs or a T cell subset sorted from them (not recorded which). The receptors were sampled from an adult woman who had mild COVID-19 (a few samples of this study predate the infection). Cell type and time point are not known.

CDR3 nucleotide sequence: TGCGCCAGCAACACCGGCCGGGACACTTCCTACGAGCAGTACTTC. The encoded protein is CASNTGRDTSYEQYF. The chain links TRBV5-1 to TRBJ2-7; D is perhaps TRBD1 (6 bases). This CDR3 spans 15 amino acids. The V end lost 6 bases, the J end lost 1 base, and 17 bases lay between the germline ends. Germline V gives CDR1 SGHRS, CDR2 YFSETQ.

J is TRBJ2-3 and V is TRBV20-1; D is ambiguous. V lost 6 bases and J lost 8, with 9 bases in between. The CDR3 totals 10 residues. Per germline, CDR1 DFQATT and CDR2 SNEGSKA (reference sequence). Here the CDR3 reads CSASRATQYF. The CDR3 DNA follows: TGCAGTGCCAGCCGGGCTACGCAGTATTTT.

The chain recombines TRBV20-1 with TRBJ2-7; 8 bases align to TRBD2. The germline CDR1 and CDR2 sequences are DFQATT and SNEGSKA (reference sequence). V trimming: 0 bases; J trimming: 2 bases; junction bases outside the gene matches: 6. This CDR3 is built from 15 residues. The CDR3 DNA is TGCAGTGCTAGAGATTTCGAGCGGGGGACCTACGAGCAGTACTTC. Its protein product is CSARDFERGTYEQYF.

The gene calls are TRBV6-1 and TRBJ2-2; D gene ambiguous. The length of the CDR3 is 14 residues. Germline V lookup: CDR1 MNHNS, CDR2 SASEGT. V dropped 2 bases and J dropped 5 bases, with 9 bases sitting between them. Written as DNA, the CDR3 is TGTGCCAGCAGTGAAAGTGGGTCAACCGGGGAGCTGTTTTTT. Translated: CASSESGSTGELFF.

This clonotype was recorded a few times. The chain joins TRBV7-2 to TRBJ2-1; TRBD2 aligns across 13 bases. The CDR3 consists of 19 residues. CDR1 and CDR2 from the germline V gene are SGHTA and FQGNSA. Trimming removed 5 bases from V and 6 bases from J; junction bases left unmatched: 16. CDR3 sequence: CASSHRLAGGSQRSNEQFF. DNA of the CDR3: TGTGCCAGCAGCCATCGACTAGCGGGAGGCTCCCAACGGAGCAATGAGCAGTTCTTC.

The rearrangement links TRBV7-2 to TRBJ2-3, with a tentative D call TRBD2 (6 bases). Trimming took 7 bases from V and 4 from J, leaving 12 bases between them. This CDR3 comprises 13 residues. CDR1 SGHTA and CDR2 FQGNSA come from the germline V gene. Here the CDR3 reads CASTRTKADTQYF. The CDR3 nucleotides read TGTGCCAGCACCCGGACTAAGGCAGATACGCAGTATTTT.

This rearrangement joins TRBV4-1 to TRBJ2-2; a weak D match, TRBD1 (5 bases). Germline loops: CDR1 MGHRA, CDR2 YSYEKL. The CDR3 has 15 amino acids. With 3 bases removed from V and 1 base from J, the gap between germline ends came to 9 bases. CDR3 bases: TGCGCCAGCAGCCACCTGACAGAGAACACCGGGGAGCTGTTTTTT. It is translated as CASSHLTENTGELFF.

This clonotype was detected a few times. The gene calls are TRBV5-4 and TRBJ2-6; TRBD1 is a possible D gene (6 bases). The CDR3 has 20 residues. The V end lost 7 bases, the J end lost 0 bases, and 26 bases lay between the germline ends. The germline CDR1 and CDR2 sequences are SGHNT and YYREEE (reference sequence). The CDR3 region is CASRSGMGAGLSSGANVLTF. In DNA form, the CDR3 reads TGTGCCAGCCGAAGTGGAATGGGGGCCGGTCTGAGCTCTGGGGCCAACGTCCTGACTTTC.

This clonotype was detected many times. This chain links TRBV6-6 with TRBJ2-6; D gene ambiguous. Trimming took off 2 bases at V and 0 bases at J, with 2 bases between the two ends. The length of the CDR3 is 14 residues. Germline V gene data show CDR1 as MNHNY and CDR2 as SVGAGI (reference sequence). The CDR3: CASSYDSGANVLTF. The CDR3, as DNA: TGTGCCAGCAGTTACGACTCTGGGGCCAACGTCCTGACTTTC.

The table lists this clonotype with a few counts. J is TRBJ2-7 and V is TRBV3-1; D is perhaps TRBD1 or TRBD2 (5 bases each). This CDR3 spans 16 amino acids. Germline V lookup: CDR1 LGHDT, CDR2 YNNKEL (reference sequence). Deletions cut 0 bases from V and 3 bases from J, with 15 bases between. The CDR3 bases are TGTGCCAGCAGCCAAGATATGTCGGGGCTATTCTACGAGCAGTACTTC. Amino acids: CASSQDMSGLFYEQYF.

This sequence joins TRBV12-3 or TRBV12-4 and TRBJ1-1; D gene unclear. V gave up 6 bases and J gave up 4 bases, with 12 bases separating them. This CDR3 has 13 amino acids. Here the CDR3 reads CASRGGGSTEAFF. The DNA of the CDR3 is TGTGCCAGCAGAGGTGGTGGGAGCACTGAAGCTTTCTTT.